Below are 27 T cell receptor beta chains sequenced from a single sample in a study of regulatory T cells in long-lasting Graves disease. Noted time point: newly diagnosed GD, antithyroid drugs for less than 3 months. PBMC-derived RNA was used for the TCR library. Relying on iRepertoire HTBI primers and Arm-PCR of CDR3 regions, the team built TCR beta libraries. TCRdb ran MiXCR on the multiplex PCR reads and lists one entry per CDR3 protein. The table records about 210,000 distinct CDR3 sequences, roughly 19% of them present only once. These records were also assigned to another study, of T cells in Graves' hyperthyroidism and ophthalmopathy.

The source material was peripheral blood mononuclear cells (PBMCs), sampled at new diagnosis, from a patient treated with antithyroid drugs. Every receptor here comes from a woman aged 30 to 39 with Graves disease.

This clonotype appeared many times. Written as DNA, the CDR3 is TGTGCCAGCTGGGGAGGGGGGGGCACGTCCCAGCATTTT. Protein: CASWGGGGTSQHF. The genes are TRBV28 and TRBJ1-5; possibly TRBD1 for D (6 bases). V lost 8 bases to trimming and J lost 11 bases, with 19 bases between them. The CDR3 totals 13 residues. Germline values: CDR1 MDHEN, CDR2 SYDVKM.

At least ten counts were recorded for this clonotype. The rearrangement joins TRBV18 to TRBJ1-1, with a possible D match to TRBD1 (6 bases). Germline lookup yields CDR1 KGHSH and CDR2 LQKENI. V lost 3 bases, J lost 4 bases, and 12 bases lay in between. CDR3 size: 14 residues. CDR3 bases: TGTGCCAGCTCACCTAAGGGGGGGGGCACTGAAGCTTTCTTT. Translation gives CASSPKGGGTEAFF.

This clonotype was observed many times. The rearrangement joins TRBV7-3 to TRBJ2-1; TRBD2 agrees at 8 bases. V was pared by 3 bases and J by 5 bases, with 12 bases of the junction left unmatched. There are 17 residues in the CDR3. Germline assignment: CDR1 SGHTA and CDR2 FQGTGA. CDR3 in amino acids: CASSFSSGREGDNEQFF. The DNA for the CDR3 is TGTGCCAGCAGCTTCTCATCCGGGAGGGAGGGTGACAATGAGCAGTTCTTC.

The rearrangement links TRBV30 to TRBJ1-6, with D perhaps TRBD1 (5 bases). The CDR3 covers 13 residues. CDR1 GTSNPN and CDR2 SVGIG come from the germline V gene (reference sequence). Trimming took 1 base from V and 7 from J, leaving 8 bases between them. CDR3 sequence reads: CAWSGQLNSPLHF. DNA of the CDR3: TGTGCCTGGAGTGGACAGTTAAATTCACCCCTCCACTTT. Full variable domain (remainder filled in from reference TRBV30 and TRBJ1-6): SQTIHQWPATLVQPVGSPLSLECTVEGTSNPNLYWYRQAAGRGLQLLFYSVGIGQISSEVPQNLSASRPQDRQFILSSKKLLLSDSGFYLCAWSGQLNSPLHFGNGTRLTVT.

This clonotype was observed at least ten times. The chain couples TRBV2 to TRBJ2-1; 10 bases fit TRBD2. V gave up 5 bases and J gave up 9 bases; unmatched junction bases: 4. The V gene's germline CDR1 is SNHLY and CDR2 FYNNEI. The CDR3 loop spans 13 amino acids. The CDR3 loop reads CASSLAGGAEQFF. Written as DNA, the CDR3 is TGTGCCAGCAGTTTAGCGGGAGGTGCTGAGCAGTTCTTC.

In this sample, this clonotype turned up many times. In DNA form, the CDR3 reads TGTGCCAGCAGTGAGGAGGGGAGGAGGGACACTGAAGCTTTCTTT. Translating gives CASSEEGRRDTEAFF. The J gene is TRBJ1-1, the V gene TRBV2, with TRBD1 as a possible D gene (5 bases). There are 15 residues in the CDR3. Germline CDR1 reads SNHLY; CDR2 reads FYNNEI. V lost 3 bases and J lost 3, with 14 bases in between.

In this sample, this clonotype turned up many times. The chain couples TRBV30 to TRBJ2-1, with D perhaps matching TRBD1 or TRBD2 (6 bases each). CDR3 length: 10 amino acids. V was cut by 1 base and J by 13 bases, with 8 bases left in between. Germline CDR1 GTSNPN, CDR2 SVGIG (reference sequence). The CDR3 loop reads CAWSGGAQFF. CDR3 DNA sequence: TGTGCCTGGAGTGGGGGGGCCCAGTTCTTC.

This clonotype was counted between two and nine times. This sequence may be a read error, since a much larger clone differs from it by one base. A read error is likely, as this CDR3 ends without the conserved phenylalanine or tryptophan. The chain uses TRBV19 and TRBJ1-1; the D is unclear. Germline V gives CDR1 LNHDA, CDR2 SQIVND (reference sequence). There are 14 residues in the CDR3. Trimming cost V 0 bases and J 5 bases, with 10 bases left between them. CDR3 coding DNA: TGTGCCAGTAGTATAGAGGGAGGTAGGACTGAAGCTTTCGTT. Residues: CASSIEGGRTEAFV.

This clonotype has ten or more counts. CDR3 in DNA: TGCGCCAGCAGTGCGGGGACCGGGGAGCTGTTTTTT. Translation gives CASSAGTGELFF. J is TRBJ2-2 and V is TRBV10-1, with D possibly matching TRBD2 (5 bases). Between the trimmed V and J ends, which lost 4 bases and 5 bases, there was a span of 5 bases. CDR1 and CDR2 from the germline V gene are WNHNN and SYGVQD (reference sequence). The CDR3 has 12 amino acids.

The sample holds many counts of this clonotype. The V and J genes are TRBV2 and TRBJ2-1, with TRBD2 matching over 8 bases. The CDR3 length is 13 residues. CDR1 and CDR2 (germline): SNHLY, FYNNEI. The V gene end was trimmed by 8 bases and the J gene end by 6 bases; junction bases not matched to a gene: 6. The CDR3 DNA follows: TGTGCCAGCGGACTAGCCCTATTCAATGAGCAGTTCTTC. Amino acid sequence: CASGLALFNEQFF.

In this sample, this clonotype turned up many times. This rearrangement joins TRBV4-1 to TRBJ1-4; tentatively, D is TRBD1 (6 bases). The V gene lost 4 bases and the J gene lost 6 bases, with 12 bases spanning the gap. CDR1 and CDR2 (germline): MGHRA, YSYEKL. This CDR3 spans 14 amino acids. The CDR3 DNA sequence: TGCGCCAGCAGCCCAGCGACAGGATATGAAAAACTGTTTTTT. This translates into CASSPATGYEKLFF.

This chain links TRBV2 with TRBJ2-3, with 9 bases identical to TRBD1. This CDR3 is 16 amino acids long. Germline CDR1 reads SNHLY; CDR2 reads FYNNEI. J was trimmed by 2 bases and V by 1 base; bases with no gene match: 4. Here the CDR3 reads CASSEEGQGTTDTQYF. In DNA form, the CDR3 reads TGTGCCAGCAGTGAAGAGGGACAGGGAACCACAGATACGCAGTATTTT.

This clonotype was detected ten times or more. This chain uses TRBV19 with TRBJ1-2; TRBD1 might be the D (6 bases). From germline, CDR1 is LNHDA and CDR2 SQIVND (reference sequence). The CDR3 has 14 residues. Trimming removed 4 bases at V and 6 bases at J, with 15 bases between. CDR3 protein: CASSSRGPTHGYTF. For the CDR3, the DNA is TGTGCCAGTAGTAGCAGGGGTCCCACCCATGGCTACACCTTC.

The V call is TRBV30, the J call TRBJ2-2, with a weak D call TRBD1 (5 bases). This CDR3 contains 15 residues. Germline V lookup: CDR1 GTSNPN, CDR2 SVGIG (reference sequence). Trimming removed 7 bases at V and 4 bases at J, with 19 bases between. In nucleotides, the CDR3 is TGTGCCTCTACTTCCCAGGGTCGGGTCACCGGGGAGCTGTTTTTT. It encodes CASTSQGRVTGELFF.

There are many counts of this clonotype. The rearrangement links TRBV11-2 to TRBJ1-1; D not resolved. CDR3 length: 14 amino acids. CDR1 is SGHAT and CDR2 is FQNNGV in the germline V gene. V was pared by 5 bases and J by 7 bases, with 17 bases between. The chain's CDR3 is CASSPGPRQVEAFF. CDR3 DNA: TGTGCCAGCAGCCCCGGGCCCCGACAAGTTGAAGCTTTCTTT.

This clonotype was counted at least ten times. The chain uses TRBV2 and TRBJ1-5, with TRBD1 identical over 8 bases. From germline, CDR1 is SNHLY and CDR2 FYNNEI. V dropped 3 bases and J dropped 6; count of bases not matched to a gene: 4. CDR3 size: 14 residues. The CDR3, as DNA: TGTGCCAGCAGTGACGGACAGGGAGGTCAGCCCCAGCATTTT. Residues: CASSDGQGGQPQHF.

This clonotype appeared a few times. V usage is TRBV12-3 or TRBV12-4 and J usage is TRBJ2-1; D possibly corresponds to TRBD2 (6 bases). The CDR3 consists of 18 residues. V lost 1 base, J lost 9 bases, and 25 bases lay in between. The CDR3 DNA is TGTGCCAGCAGTTTAGGGCCCGGGAGTGTCTTTTCGGGTAGTGAGCAGTTCTTC. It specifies CASSLGPGSVFSGSEQFF.

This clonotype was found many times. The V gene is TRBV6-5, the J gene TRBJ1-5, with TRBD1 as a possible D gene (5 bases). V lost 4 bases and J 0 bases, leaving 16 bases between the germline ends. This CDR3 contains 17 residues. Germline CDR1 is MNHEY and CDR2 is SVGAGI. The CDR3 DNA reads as TGTGCCAGCAGTTGGGGGGACGCTAGGTATAGCAATCAGCCCCAGCATTTT. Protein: CASSWGDARYSNQPQHF.

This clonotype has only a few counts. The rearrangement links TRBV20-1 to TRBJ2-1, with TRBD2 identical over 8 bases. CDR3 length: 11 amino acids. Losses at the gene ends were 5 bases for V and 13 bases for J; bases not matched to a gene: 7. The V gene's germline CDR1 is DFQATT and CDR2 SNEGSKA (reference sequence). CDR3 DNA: TGCAGTGCTGTCGCGGGGGGTTACCAGTTCTTC. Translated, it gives CSAVAGGYQFF.

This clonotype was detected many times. This chain's CDR3 is CSAVGTGRSHEQYF. DNA for the CDR3: TGCAGCGCCGTGGGGACAGGGCGCTCGCACGAGCAGTACTTC. The chain links TRBV20-1 to TRBJ2-7, with 9 positions matching TRBD1. CDR3 size: 14 residues. Germline CDR1 DFQATT, CDR2 SNEGSKA (reference sequence).

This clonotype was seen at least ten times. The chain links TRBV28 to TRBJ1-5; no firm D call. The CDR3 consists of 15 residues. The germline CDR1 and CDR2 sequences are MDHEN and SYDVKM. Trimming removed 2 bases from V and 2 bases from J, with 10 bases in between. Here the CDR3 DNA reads TGTGCCAGCAGTTTAAGAATGTTTGGCAATCAGCCCCAGCATTTT. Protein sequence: CASSLRMFGNQPQHF.

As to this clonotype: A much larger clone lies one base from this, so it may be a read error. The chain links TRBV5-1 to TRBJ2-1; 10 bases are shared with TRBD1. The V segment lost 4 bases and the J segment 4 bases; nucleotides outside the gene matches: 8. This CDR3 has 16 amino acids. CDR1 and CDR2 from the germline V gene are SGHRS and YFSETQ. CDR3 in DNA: TGCGCCAGCAGCCCGGACAGGGGGGAAATTTACAATGAGCAGTTCTTC. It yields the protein CASSPDRGEIYNEQFF.

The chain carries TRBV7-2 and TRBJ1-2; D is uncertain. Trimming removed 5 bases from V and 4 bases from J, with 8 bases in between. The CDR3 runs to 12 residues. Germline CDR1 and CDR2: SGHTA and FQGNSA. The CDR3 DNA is TGTGCCAGCAGCAGGCCAGGCTATGGCTACACCTTC. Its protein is CASSRPGYGYTF.

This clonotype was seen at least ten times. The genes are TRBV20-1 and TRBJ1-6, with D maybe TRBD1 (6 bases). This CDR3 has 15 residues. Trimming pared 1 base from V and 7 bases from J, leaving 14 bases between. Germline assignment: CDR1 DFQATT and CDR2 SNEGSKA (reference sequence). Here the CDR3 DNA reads TGCAGTGCTAGAGTACTACAGGGACGGAATTCACCCCTCCACTTT. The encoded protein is CSARVLQGRNSPLHF.

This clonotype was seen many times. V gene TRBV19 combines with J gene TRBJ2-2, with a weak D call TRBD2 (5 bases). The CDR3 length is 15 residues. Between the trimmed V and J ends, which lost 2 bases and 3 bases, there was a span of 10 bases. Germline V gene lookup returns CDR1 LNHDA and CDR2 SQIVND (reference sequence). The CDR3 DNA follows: TGTGCCAGTAGTATAAGCCTAGCTTACACCGGGGAGCTGTTTTTT. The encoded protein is CASSISLAYTGELFF. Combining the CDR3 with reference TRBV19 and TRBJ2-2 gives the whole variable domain DGGITQSPKYLFRKEGQNVTLSCEQNLNHDAMYWYRQDPGQGLRLIYYSQIVNDFQKGDIAEGYSVSREKKESFPLTVTSAQKNPTAFYLCASSISLAYTGELFFGEGSRLTVL.

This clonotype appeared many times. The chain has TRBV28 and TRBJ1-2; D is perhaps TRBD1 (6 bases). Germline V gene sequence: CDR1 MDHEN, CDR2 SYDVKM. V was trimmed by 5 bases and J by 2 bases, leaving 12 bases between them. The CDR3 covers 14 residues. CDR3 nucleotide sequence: TGTGCCAGCAGTCCCCAGGGGACAAACTATGGCTACACCTTC. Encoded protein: CASSPQGTNYGYTF.

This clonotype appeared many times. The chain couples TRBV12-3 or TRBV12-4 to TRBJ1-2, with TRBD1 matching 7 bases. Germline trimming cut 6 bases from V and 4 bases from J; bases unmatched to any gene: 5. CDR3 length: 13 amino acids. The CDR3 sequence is CASSPTGPYGYTF. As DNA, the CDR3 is TGTGCCAGCAGCCCGACAGGGCCCTATGGCTACACCTTC.